A single sample is the source of the 12 T cell receptor beta chains below, sequenced in a study of T cell clones after liver transplantation. Profiled with immunoSEQ multiplex PCR; TCRdb holds only in-frame clones, not every one. The sample comprises tens of thousands of clones, 60% to 75% of which are singletons, and around 9.1% rests with the top ten. Sequenced material: CD4+ T cells from blood, taken at the 22-month timepoint. Receptors were obtained from a human patient who received a liver transplant. The graft donor may have given rise to some T cells.

There are a few counts of this clone. The genes are TRBV4-2 and TRBJ1-6, with D perhaps matching TRBD1 (6 bases). This CDR3 has 14 amino acids. The V end lost 6 bases, the J end lost 5 bases, and 11 bases lay between the germline ends. From germline, CDR1 is LGHNA and CDR2 YNFKEQ. The CDR3: CASRDRANNSPLHF. The CDR3 bases are TGTGCCAGCAGGGACAGAGCAAATAATTCACCCCTCCACTTT.

This clone was seen just once. The CDR3 region is CASSRTGPNTGELFF. CDR3 DNA: TGTGCCAGCAGCCGGACAGGGCCGAACACCGGGGAGCTGTTTTTT. J is TRBJ2-2 and V is TRBV7-9; 8 positions match TRBD1. CDR1 is SEHNR and CDR2 is FQNEAQ in the germline V gene (reference sequence). V lost 5 bases, J lost 0 bases, and 2 bases stayed unmatched. There are 15 residues in the CDR3.

This clone has more than one count but fewer than ten. The chain joins TRBV6-6 to TRBJ1-5, with 7 bases matching TRBD1. The CDR3 is 16 residues long. The germline V gene has CDR1 MNHNY and CDR2 SVGAGI (reference sequence). V gave up 6 bases and J gave up 5 bases; unmatched junction bases: 13. CDR3 amino acids: CASSSSPVGGYQPQHF. The CDR3 DNA reads TGTGCCAGCAGCTCCTCCCCGGTAGGGGGCTATCAGCCCCAGCATTTT.

This rearrangement joins TRBV5-6 to TRBJ1-2; D is perhaps TRBD1 (5 bases). Germline V lookup: CDR1 SGHDT, CDR2 YYEEEE. The CDR3 is 16 amino acids. V was cut by 0 bases and J by 4 bases, with 16 bases left in between. CDR3 coding DNA: TGTGCCAGCAGCTTGGCCGCGGCAGGGAATGTCTATGGCTACACCTTC. This sequence encodes CASSLAAAGNVYGYTF.

The rearrangement uses TRBV6-6 and TRBJ2-1, with 10 bases matching TRBD1. V was clipped by 6 bases and J by 7 bases; unmatched bases: 3. This CDR3 region has 13 residues. CDR1 and CDR2 (germline): MNHNY, SVGAGI (reference sequence). The CDR3 protein is CASRGTGDNEQFF. For the CDR3, the DNA is TGTGCCAGCAGGGGGACAGGGGATAATGAGCAGTTCTTC.

The chain employs TRBV30 and TRBJ2-2; D ambiguous. CDR3 size: 14 residues. Deletions cut 2 bases from V and 2 bases from J, with 9 bases between. Germline-derived CDR1 and CDR2 are GTSNPN and SVGIG (reference sequence). The CDR3 here is CAWSRAVNTGELFF. CDR3 nucleotide sequence: TGTGCCTGGAGTCGGGCGGTAAACACCGGGGAGCTGTTTTTT.

This clone occurred a few times. The chain is built from TRBV7-2 and TRBJ2-1; D could derive from TRBD1 or TRBD2 (5 bases each). This CDR3 is built from 14 residues. The germline V and J ends were trimmed by 1 base and 10 bases, with 14 bases remaining between them. The V gene's germline CDR1 is SGHTA and CDR2 FQGNSA. CDR3 bases: TGTGCCAGCAGCTTAGGGGGACCTAAAAGCGAGCAGTTCTTC. This codes for CASSLGGPKSEQFF.

This sequence joins TRBV18 and TRBJ1-1; TRBD1 agrees at 7 bases. The CDR3 is 15 amino acids. After removal of 5 bases from V and 7 bases from J, the junction contained 13 bases not matched to a gene. The germline CDR1 and CDR2 sequences are KGHSH and LQKENI. CDR3 protein: CASSENQRGQSEAFF. The CDR3 DNA reads as TGTGCCAGCTCAGAAAATCAAAGGGGGCAGAGTGAAGCTTTCTTT.

J is TRBJ1-5 and V is TRBV19; D is unclear. V shed 5 bases and J shed 3 bases, with 14 bases lying between them. The CDR3 loop spans 15 amino acids. Germline V gene data show CDR1 as LNHDA and CDR2 as SQIVND (reference sequence). CDR3 amino acids: CASSVGRRTNQPQHF. The CDR3 nucleotides are TGTGCCAGTAGTGTAGGACGGCGGACCAATCAGCCCCAGCATTTT.

V usage is TRBV19 and J usage is TRBJ2-7, with D perhaps TRBD1 (5 bases). This CDR3 has 14 amino acids. Germline V CDR1 and CDR2: LNHDA, SQIVND (reference sequence). The V end lost 6 bases, the J end lost 2 bases, and 14 bases lay between the germline ends. CDR3 in amino acids: CASSRTTGTYEQYF. CDR3 nucleotide sequence: TGTGCCAGTAGCCGAACCACAGGAACCTACGAGCAGTACTTC.

The CDR3, as DNA: TGTGCCACCTTTACAGAGAGGCGTATTAGCTCCTATAATTCACCCCTCCACTTT. This encodes CATFTERRISSYNSPLHF. This chain connects TRBV28 to TRBJ1-6; D gene ambiguous. Trimming took 10 bases from V and 0 from J, leaving 22 bases between them. The CDR3 runs to 18 residues. The V gene's germline CDR1 is MDHEN and CDR2 SYDVKM.

This chain connects TRBV7-3 to TRBJ1-1; D is uncertain. In germline, CDR1 is SGHTA, CDR2 FQGTGA. The CDR3 runs 11 residues. The V gene lost 2 bases and the J gene lost 11 bases, with 9 bases spanning the gap. This CDR3 reads CASSLGGWAFF. The CDR3 DNA reads as TGTGCCAGCAGCTTAGGCGGGTGGGCTTTCTTT. Complete variable domain (other parts from reference TRBV7-3 and TRBJ1-1): GAGVSQTPSNKVTEKGKYVELRCDPISGHTALYWYRQSLGQGPEFLIYFQGTGAADDSGLPNDRFFAVRPEGSVSTLKIQRTERGDSAVYLCASSLGGWAFFGQGTRLTVV.